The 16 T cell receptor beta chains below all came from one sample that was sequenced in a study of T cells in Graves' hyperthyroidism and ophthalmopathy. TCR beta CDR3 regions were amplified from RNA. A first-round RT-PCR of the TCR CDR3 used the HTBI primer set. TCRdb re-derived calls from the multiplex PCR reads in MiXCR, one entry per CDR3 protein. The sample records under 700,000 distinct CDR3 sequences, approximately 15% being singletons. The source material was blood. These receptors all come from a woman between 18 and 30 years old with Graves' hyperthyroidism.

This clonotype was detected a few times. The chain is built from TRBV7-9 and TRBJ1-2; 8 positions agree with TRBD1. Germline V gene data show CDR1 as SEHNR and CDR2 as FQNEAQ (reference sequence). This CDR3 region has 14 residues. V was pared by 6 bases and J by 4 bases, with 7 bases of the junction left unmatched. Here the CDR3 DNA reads TGTGCCAGCAGGTCCGGGACAGGCCCCTATGGCTACACCTTC. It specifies CASRSGTGPYGYTF.

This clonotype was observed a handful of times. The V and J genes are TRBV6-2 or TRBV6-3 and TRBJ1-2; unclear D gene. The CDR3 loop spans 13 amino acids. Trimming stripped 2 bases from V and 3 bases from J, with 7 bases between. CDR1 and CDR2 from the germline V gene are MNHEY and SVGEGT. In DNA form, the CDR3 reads TGTGCCAGCAGTTACGGCAGAGACTATGGCTACACCTTC. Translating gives CASSYGRDYGYTF.

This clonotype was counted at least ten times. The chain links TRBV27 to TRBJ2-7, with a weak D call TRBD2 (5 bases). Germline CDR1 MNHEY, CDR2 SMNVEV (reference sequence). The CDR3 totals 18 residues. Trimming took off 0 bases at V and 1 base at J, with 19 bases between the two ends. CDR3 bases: TGTGCCAGCAGTTTATCAGGAGAGGGTATAGCGAGTTCCTACGAGCAGTACTTC. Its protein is CASSLSGEGIASSYEQYF.

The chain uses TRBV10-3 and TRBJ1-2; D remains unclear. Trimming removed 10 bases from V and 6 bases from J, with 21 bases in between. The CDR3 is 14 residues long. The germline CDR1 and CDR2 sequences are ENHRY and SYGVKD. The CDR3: CATQALSTADGYTF. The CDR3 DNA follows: TGTGCCACCCAGGCCCTTAGTACGGCCGATGGCTACACCTTC.

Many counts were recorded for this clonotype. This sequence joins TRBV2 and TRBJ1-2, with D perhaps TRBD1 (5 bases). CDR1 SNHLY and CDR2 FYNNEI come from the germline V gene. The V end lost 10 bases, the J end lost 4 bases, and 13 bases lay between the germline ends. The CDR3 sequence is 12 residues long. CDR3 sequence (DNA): TGTGCCATTGTCGGAGGGACCTATGGCTACACCTTC. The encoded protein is CAIVGGTYGYTF.

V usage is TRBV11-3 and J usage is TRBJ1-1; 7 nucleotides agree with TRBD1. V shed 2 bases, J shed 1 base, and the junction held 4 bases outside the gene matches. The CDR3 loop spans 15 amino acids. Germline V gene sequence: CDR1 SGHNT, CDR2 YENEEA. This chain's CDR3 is CASSLYRGPNTEAFF. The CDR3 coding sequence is TGTGCCAGCAGCTTATACAGGGGACCGAACACTGAAGCTTTCTTT.

CDR3 bases: TGTGCCGTGTCGGGGGAATCCTACAATGAGCAGTTCTTC. It codes for CAVSGESYNEQFF. The chain employs TRBV10-3 and TRBJ2-1; D perhaps matches TRBD2 (6 bases). Germline CDR1 and CDR2: ENHRY and SYGVKD. Trimming stripped 11 bases from V and 1 base from J, with 12 bases between. The CDR3 covers 13 residues.

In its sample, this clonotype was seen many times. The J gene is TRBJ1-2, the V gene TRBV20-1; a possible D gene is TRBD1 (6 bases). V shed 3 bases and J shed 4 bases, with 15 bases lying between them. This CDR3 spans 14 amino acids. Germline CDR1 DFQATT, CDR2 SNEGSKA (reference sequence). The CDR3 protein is CSARDRRDTYGYTF. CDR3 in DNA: TGCAGTGCTAGGGACCGCCGGGACACCTATGGCTACACCTTC.

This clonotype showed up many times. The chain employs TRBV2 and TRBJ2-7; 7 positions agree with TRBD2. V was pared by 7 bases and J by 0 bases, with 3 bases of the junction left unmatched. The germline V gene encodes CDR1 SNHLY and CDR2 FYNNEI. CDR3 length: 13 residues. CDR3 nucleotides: TGTGCCAGCACGAGCGGGGCCTCCTACGAGCAGTACTTC. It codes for CASTSGASYEQYF. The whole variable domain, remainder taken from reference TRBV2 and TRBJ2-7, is EPEVTQTPSHQVTQMGQEVILRCVPISNHLYFYWYRQILGQKVEFLVSFYNNEISEKSEIFDDQFSVERPDGSNFTLKIRSTKLEDSAMYFCASTSGASYEQYFGPGTRLTVT.

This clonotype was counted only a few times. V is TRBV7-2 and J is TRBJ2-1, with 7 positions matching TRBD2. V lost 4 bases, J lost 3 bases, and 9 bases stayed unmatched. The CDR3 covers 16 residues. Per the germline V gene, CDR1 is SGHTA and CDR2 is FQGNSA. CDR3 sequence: CASSSSGTNRYNEQFF. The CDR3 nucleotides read TGTGCCAGCAGCTCATCCGGGACTAACCGCTACAATGAGCAGTTCTTC. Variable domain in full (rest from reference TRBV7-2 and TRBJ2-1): GAGVSQSPSNKVTEKGKDVELRCDPISGHTALYWYRQSLGQGLEFLIYFQGNSAPDKSGLPSDRFSAERTGGSVSTLTIQRTQQEDSAVYLCASSSSGTNRYNEQFFGPGTRLTVL.

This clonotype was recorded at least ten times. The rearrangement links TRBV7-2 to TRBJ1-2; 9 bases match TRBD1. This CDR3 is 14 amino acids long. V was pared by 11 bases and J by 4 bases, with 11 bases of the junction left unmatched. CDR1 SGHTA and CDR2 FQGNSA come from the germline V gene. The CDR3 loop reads CAGTGTRNSYGYTF. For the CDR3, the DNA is TGTGCCGGGACAGGGACGAGGAATAGCTATGGCTACACCTTC.

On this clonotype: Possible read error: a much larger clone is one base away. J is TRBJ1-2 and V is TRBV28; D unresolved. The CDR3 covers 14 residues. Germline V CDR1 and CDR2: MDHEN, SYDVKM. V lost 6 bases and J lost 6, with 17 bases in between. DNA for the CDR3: TGTGCCAGCAGCGTGGACCGGAAGGGCCATGGCTACACCTTC. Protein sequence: CASSVDRKGHGYTF.

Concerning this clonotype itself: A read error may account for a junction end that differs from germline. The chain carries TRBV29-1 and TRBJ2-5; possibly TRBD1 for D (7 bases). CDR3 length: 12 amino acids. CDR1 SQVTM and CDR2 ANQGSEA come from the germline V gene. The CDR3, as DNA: TGCAGCGTTGACAGGCCAGGGGGGACCAGGGACTTC. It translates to CSVDRPGGTRDF.

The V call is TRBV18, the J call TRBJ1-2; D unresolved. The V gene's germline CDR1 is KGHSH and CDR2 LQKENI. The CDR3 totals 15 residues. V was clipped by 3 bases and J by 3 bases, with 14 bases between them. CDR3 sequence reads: CASSPLAGRDYGYTF. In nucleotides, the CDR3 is TGTGCCAGCTCACCCCTTGCGGGCCGCGACTATGGCTACACCTTC.

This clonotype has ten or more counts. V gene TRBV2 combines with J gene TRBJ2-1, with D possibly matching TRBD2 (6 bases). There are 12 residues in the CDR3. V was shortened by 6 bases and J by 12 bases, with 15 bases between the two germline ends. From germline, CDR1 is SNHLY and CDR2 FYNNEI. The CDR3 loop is CASRAERRVQFF. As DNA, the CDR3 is TGTGCCAGCAGAGCCGAAAGGAGGGTGCAGTTCTTC.

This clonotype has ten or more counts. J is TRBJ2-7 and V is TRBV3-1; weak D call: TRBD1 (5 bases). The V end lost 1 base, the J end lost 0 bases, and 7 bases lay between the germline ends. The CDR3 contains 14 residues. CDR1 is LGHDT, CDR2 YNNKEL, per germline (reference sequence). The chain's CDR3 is CASSQAQVSYEQYF. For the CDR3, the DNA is TGTGCCAGCAGCCAAGCACAGGTCTCCTACGAGCAGTACTTC.